This TCR beta chain comes out of a study of T cell responses to AZD1222 COVID-19 vaccine. Profiled with immunoSEQ multiplex PCR; TCRdb holds only in-frame clones, not every one. The repertoire holds 150,000 to 200,000 clones, with 90% to 95% as singletons. The sequencing used peripheral blood, collected on day 0 of AZD1222 vaccination. The clonotype comes from an adult in good health.

The CDR3 nucleotides are TGTGCCAGCAGCTCCCCGGGCCCTACGGGTTCCTACGAGCAGTACTTC. Translating gives CASSSPGPTGSYEQYF. V usage is TRBV13 and J usage is TRBJ2-7; D gene unclear. V was pared by 4 bases and J by 1 base, with 17 bases between. Germline assignment: CDR1 PRHDT and CDR2 FYEKMQ (reference sequence). CDR3 length equals 16 residues.